A single sample is the source of the 26 T cell receptor beta chains below, sequenced in a study of response to subunit inactivated influenza vaccine. TCRdb recomputed calls from the RT-PCR reads with MiXCR, one row per CDR3 protein. The data show 500,000 or so distinct CDR3 sequences, approximately 15% seen once. This sample comprised CD4+ T cells sorted from PBMCs, obtained about 24 months after vaccination. These receptors all stem from a man in his fifties or sixties who received an inactivated influenza vaccine.

The V gene is TRBV5-1, the J gene TRBJ1-2; 7 bases map to TRBD1. V lost 1 base and J lost 5; bases outside the gene matches: 8. CDR1 SGHRS and CDR2 YFSETQ come from the germline V gene. CDR3 size: 15 residues. The CDR3 here is CASSLTGDLAYGYTF. The CDR3 coding sequence is TGCGCCAGCAGCTTGACAGGGGATCTCGCGTATGGCTACACCTTC.

The genes are TRBV6-2 or TRBV6-3 and TRBJ1-5; 8 nucleotides match TRBD1. This CDR3 region has 15 residues. V was clipped by 8 bases and J by 2 bases; unmatched bases: 8. Germline V lookup: CDR1 MNHEY, CDR2 SVGEGT. The CDR3 loop reads CASRLGGQGNQPQHF. In DNA form, the CDR3 reads TGTGCCAGCCGTCTAGGGGGACAGGGCAATCAGCCCCAGCATTTT.

This clonotype occurred many times. V is TRBV11-2 and J is TRBJ1-5; D unclear. CDR3 length: 14 residues. CDR1 is SGHAT, CDR2 FQNNGV, per germline. The V gene lost 5 bases and the J gene lost 9 bases, with 17 bases spanning the gap. This CDR3 reads CASSKDGPQWPQHF. The CDR3, as DNA: TGTGCCAGCAGCAAGGACGGCCCACAGTGGCCCCAGCATTTT.

This clonotype appeared a single time. V gene TRBV6-5 combines with J gene TRBJ2-5, with 8 bases lining up with TRBD2. The CDR3 is 15 residues long. V was clipped by 6 bases and J by 6 bases; unmatched bases: 12. The germline V gene has CDR1 MNHEY and CDR2 SVGAGI. Here the CDR3 DNA reads TGTGCCAGCAGACTCGGGAGGGCGTCTTCAAAGACCCAGTACTTC. Encoded protein: CASRLGRASSKTQYF.

This chain links TRBV5-1 with TRBJ2-7; unclear D gene. Germline V CDR1 and CDR2: SGHRS, YFSETQ. V shed 0 bases and J shed 2 bases, with 6 bases lying between them. The CDR3 contains 13 residues. The CDR3 sequence: CASSLEVTYEQYF. CDR3 nucleotides: TGCGCCAGCAGCTTGGAAGTAACCTACGAGCAGTACTTC.

This clonotype has only a few counts. In DNA, the CDR3 is TGTGCCAGCACGGGATCCGGGAGTAAAAACATTCAGTACTTC. Translated: CASTGSGSKNIQYF. This chain connects TRBV28 to TRBJ2-4, with D possibly TRBD2 on 6 matching bases. The length of the CDR3 is 14 residues. The V gene's germline CDR1 is MDHEN and CDR2 SYDVKM. V shed 7 bases and J shed 4 bases, with 14 bases lying between them. Combining the CDR3 with reference TRBV28 and TRBJ2-4 gives the whole variable domain DVKVTQSSRYLVKRTGEKVFLECVQDMDHENMFWYRQDPGLGLRLIYFSYDVKMKEKGDIPEGYSVSREKKERFSLILESASTNQTSMYLCASTGSGSKNIQYFGAGTRLSVL.

The chain uses TRBV5-5 and TRBJ2-2; 12 bases are a match to TRBD1. From germline, CDR1 is SGHKS and CDR2 YYEKEE (reference sequence). V lost 3 bases and J lost 1; bases outside the gene matches: 1. The CDR3 covers 16 residues. CDR3 in DNA: TGTGCCAGCAGCTGGGACAGGGGGCAGAACACCGGGGAGCTGTTTTTT. This translates into CASSWDRGQNTGELFF.

This clonotype was seen at least ten times. V and J are TRBV12-3 or TRBV12-4 and TRBJ2-3; D unclear. There are 15 residues in the CDR3. Trimming left V 6 bases short and J 3 bases short, with 16 bases between. CDR3 region: CASSSQGWDTDTQYF. The CDR3 coding sequence is TGTGCCAGCAGCTCTCAAGGTTGGGATACAGATACGCAGTATTTT.

This clonotype has a handful of counts. This chain uses TRBV6-6 with TRBJ2-7; D is ambiguous. This CDR3 spans 12 amino acids. V was trimmed by 2 bases and J by 2 bases, leaving 4 bases between them. Germline V gene sequence: CDR1 MNHNY, CDR2 SVGAGI (reference sequence). The CDR3 is CASSYTAYEQYF. The CDR3 bases are TGTGCCAGCAGTTACACGGCCTACGAGCAGTACTTC.

V usage is TRBV2 and J usage is TRBJ2-7; D is tentatively TRBD1 or TRBD2 (5 bases each). V was trimmed by 3 bases and J by 2 bases, leaving 14 bases between them. CDR1 is SNHLY and CDR2 is FYNNEI in the germline V gene. The CDR3 extends over 15 amino acids. The chain's CDR3 is CASSEWGRGAYEQYF. The CDR3 nucleotides read TGTGCCAGCAGTGAGTGGGGTAGAGGGGCCTACGAGCAGTACTTC.

This clonotype has ten or more counts. The rearrangement links TRBV5-1 to TRBJ2-3; TRBD2 is a possible D gene (6 bases). V gave up 4 bases and J gave up 7 bases, with 10 bases separating them. The CDR3 extends over 12 amino acids. Germline-derived CDR1 and CDR2 are SGHRS and YFSETQ. CDR3 sequence (DNA): TGCGCCAGCAGCACCGGGGGAAATACGCAGTATTTT. This sequence encodes CASSTGGNTQYF.

CDR3 loop: CASSPTVGGSYEQYF. The CDR3 nucleotides are TGCGCCAGCAGCCCAACCGTAGGGGGCTCCTACGAGCAGTACTTC. This chain uses TRBV5-1 with TRBJ2-7, with D maybe TRBD1 (6 bases). This CDR3 has 15 residues. Germline CDR1 is SGHRS and CDR2 is YFSETQ. Trimming cost V 4 bases and J 0 bases, with 14 bases left between them.

The chain employs TRBV9 and TRBJ2-3; D remains unclear. The CDR3 length is 15 residues. Germline V CDR1 and CDR2: SGDLS, YYNGEE. The V gene lost 0 bases and the J gene lost 6 bases, with 14 bases spanning the gap. CDR3 amino acids: CASSVGGPNQDTQYF. The CDR3 DNA sequence: TGTGCCAGCAGCGTAGGAGGACCCAACCAGGATACGCAGTATTTT.

This chain uses TRBV6-1 with TRBJ2-7; possible D gene TRBD1, 6 bases. Germline V gene sequence: CDR1 MNHNS, CDR2 SASEGT. CDR3 length: 13 residues. With 6 bases removed from V and 6 bases from J, the gap between germline ends came to 15 bases. The CDR3 is CASRGQQLGEQYF. The CDR3 nucleotides read TGTGCCAGCAGGGGACAACAATTGGGCGAGCAGTACTTC.

The chain links TRBV18 to TRBJ2-7; no reliable D call. The CDR3 sequence is 16 residues long. Trimming removed 3 bases at V and 0 bases at J, with 15 bases between. Germline V gives CDR1 KGHSH, CDR2 LQKENI. The CDR3 here is CASSPTSEQISYEQYF. The CDR3 DNA reads TGTGCCAGCTCACCTACCTCTGAACAGATCTCCTACGAGCAGTACTTC.

The rearrangement uses TRBV20-1 and TRBJ1-1, with D unclear. This CDR3 is 11 amino acids long. Trimming took 4 bases from V and 2 from J, leaving 5 bases between them. Germline loops: CDR1 DFQATT, CDR2 SNEGSKA (reference sequence). This chain's CDR3 is CSATPNTEAFF. The CDR3 DNA reads TGCAGTGCTACCCCTAACACTGAAGCTTTCTTT.

In its sample, this clonotype was seen many times. The V gene is TRBV7-6, the J gene TRBJ1-1; D gene uncertain. CDR1 and CDR2 (germline): SGHVS, FNYEAQ. The CDR3 extends over 13 amino acids. Trimming left V 4 bases short and J 2 bases short, with 8 bases between. CDR3 in DNA: TGTGCCAGCAGCTCGCAGGAAAACACTGAAGCTTTCTTT. It yields the protein CASSSQENTEAFF.

This clonotype was seen repeatedly, ten times or more. The chain carries TRBV6-2 or TRBV6-3 and TRBJ1-2; D is unclear. This CDR3 comprises 12 residues. With 0 bases removed from V and 1 base from J, the gap between germline ends came to 0 bases. Per germline, CDR1 MNHEY and CDR2 SVGEGT. CDR3 bases: TGTGCCAGCAGTTACTCTAACTATGGCTACACCTTC. The encoded protein is CASSYSNYGYTF.

V usage is TRBV6-5 and J usage is TRBJ2-5, with D possibly matching TRBD2 (6 bases). The CDR3 is 16 amino acids. With 5 bases removed from V and 2 bases from J, the gap between germline ends came to 18 bases. From germline, CDR1 is MNHEY and CDR2 SVGAGI. Here the CDR3 reads CASSHAGRGLQETQYF. DNA for the CDR3: TGTGCCAGCAGTCACGCGGGTCGGGGACTGCAAGAGACCCAGTACTTC.

In this sample, this clonotype turned up a few times. This chain uses TRBV12-3 or TRBV12-4 with TRBJ2-3; D remains unclear. V was trimmed by 3 bases and J by 1 base, leaving 11 bases between them. The CDR3 extends over 15 amino acids. As DNA, the CDR3 is TGTGCCAGCAGTTTGGCATCCACTCGCACAGATACGCAGTATTTT. It specifies CASSLASTRTDTQYF.

The rearrangement joins TRBV5-5 to TRBJ2-4; D perhaps matches TRBD2 (6 bases). V shed 6 bases and J shed 6 bases, with 16 bases lying between them. Germline CDR1 reads SGHKS; CDR2 reads YYEKEE (reference sequence). This CDR3 comprises 14 residues. DNA of the CDR3: TGTGCCAGCAACCAAAGATCAGCGGGAAACATTCAGTACTTC. This encodes CASNQRSAGNIQYF.

This rearrangement joins TRBV29-1 to TRBJ2-7; the match to TRBD1 covers 11 bases. The CDR3 is made up of 15 amino acids. The V segment lost 0 bases and the J segment 2 bases; nucleotides outside the gene matches: 3. CDR1 SQVTM and CDR2 ANQGSEA come from the germline V gene. Here the CDR3 reads CSVEEGQGAAYEQYF. In DNA, the CDR3 is TGCAGCGTTGAAGAAGGACAGGGGGCGGCCTACGAGCAGTACTTC.

This clonotype has more than one count but fewer than ten. The chain has TRBV20-1 and TRBJ2-3; 8 nucleotides align to TRBD2. The trim removed 5 bases at V and 0 bases at J, leaving 7 bases unmatched. The CDR3 spans 15 residues. From germline, CDR1 is DFQATT and CDR2 SNEGSKA (reference sequence). This CDR3 reads CSAQFSGTSTDTQYF. The CDR3 nucleotides are TGCAGTGCTCAATTTAGCGGGACCAGCACAGATACGCAGTATTTT.

CDR3 region: CASSSASSYEQYF. CDR3 DNA sequence: TGTGCCAGCAGCTCCGCAAGCTCCTACGAGCAGTACTTC. J is TRBJ2-7 and V is TRBV7-2; D not certain. The ends were cut back, 4 bases at V and 0 bases at J, with 7 bases in the middle. The V gene's germline CDR1 is SGHTA and CDR2 FQGNSA. The CDR3 runs to 13 residues.

DNA for the CDR3: TGCGCCAGCAGCCAAGAGTTCAGCGGGAGATGGAATGAGCAGTTCTTC. It is translated as CASSQEFSGRWNEQFF. V and J are TRBV4-3 and TRBJ2-1; 8 bases map to TRBD2. This CDR3 is built from 16 residues. V dropped 0 bases and J dropped 7; count of bases not matched to a gene: 8. Germline CDR1 and CDR2: LGHNA and YSLEER.

This clonotype was seen a few times. The rearrangement uses TRBV4-3 and TRBJ1-2; no definite D call. The V gene lost 0 bases and the J gene lost 9 bases, with 14 bases spanning the gap. Germline CDR1 reads LGHNA; CDR2 reads YSLEER. The CDR3 sequence is 14 residues long. CDR3 residues: CASSQDPDRSSYTF. CDR3 DNA sequence: TGCGCCAGCAGCCAAGATCCAGACCGCTCTAGCTACACCTTC.